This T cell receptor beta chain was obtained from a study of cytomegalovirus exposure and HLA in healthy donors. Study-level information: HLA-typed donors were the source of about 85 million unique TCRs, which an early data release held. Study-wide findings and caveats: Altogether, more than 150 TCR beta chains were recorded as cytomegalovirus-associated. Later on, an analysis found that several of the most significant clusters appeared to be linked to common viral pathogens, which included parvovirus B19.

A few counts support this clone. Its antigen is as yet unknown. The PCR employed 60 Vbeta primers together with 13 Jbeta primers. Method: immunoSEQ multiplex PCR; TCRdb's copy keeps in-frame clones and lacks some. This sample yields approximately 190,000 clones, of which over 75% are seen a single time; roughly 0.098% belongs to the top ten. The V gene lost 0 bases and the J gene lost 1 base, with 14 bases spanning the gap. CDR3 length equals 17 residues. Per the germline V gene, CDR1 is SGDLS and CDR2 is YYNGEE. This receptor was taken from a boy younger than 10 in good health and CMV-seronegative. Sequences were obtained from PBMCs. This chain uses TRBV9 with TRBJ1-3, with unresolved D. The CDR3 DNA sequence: TGTGCCAGCAGCGTAGGAGGGTATGCTTCTTCTGGAAACACCATATATTTT. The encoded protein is CASSVGGYASSGNTIYF.